These 7 T cell receptor beta chains came from one sample sequenced in a study of PD-L1 blockade in urothelial cancer. Time point here: peripheral blood 6 weeks after treatment start. This table comes from immunoSEQ multiplex PCR, and its TCRdb copy is limited to in-frame clones, with some not included. The sample includes fewer than 90,000 clones, around 93% seen only once; the top ten take more than 0.85%. Sequenced here: PBMCs, sampled around atezolizumab (anti-PD-L1) treatment. All receptors derive from a woman of 80 years or more with urothelial cancer.

The chain links TRBV27 to TRBJ1-2; 7 positions agree with TRBD1. V was clipped by 6 bases and J by 4 bases; unmatched bases: 11. CDR3 size: 15 residues. Germline CDR1 is MNHEY and CDR2 is SMNVEV (reference sequence). The CDR3 loop is CASSNNERGLYGYTF. The CDR3 coding sequence is TGTGCCAGCAGCAACAACGAGAGGGGGCTCTATGGCTACACCTTC.

The rearrangement uses TRBV18 and TRBJ1-1, with 8 bases fitting TRBD1. The V segment lost 4 bases and the J segment 0 bases; nucleotides outside the gene matches: 4. Germline loops: CDR1 KGHSH, CDR2 LQKENI. The CDR3 length is 15 residues. The CDR3 sequence: CASSQDRVMNTEAFF. In nucleotides, the CDR3 is TGTGCCAGCTCACAGGACAGGGTTATGAACACTGAAGCTTTCTTT.

The CDR3 nucleotides are TGTGCCAGCAGTGAGGTAGCGGGAGGTGTAGAGACCCAGTACTTC. Translation gives CASSEVAGGVETQYF. V is TRBV2 and J is TRBJ2-5; 10 bases are a match to TRBD2. Trimming removed 3 bases from V and 4 bases from J; junction bases left unmatched: 5. Germline V gives CDR1 SNHLY, CDR2 FYNNEI. The CDR3 covers 15 residues.

The chain combines TRBV7-9 with TRBJ2-5, with a weak D call TRBD2 (5 bases). The CDR3 is 15 residues long. CDR1 and CDR2 (germline): SEHNR, FQNEAQ (reference sequence). The germline V and J ends were trimmed by 0 bases and 5 bases, with 13 bases remaining between them. This CDR3 is CASSLAGARRETQYF. The CDR3 nucleotides read TGTGCCAGCAGCTTAGCGGGAGCCCGGAGGGAGACCCAGTACTTC.

Only a few counts were recorded for this clone. This chain joins TRBV10-1 and TRBJ2-3; weak D call: TRBD1 (6 bases). Germline CDR1 is WNHNN and CDR2 is SYGVQD (reference sequence). The CDR3 sequence is 13 residues long. V shed 6 bases and J shed 0 bases, with 7 bases lying between them. The CDR3 nucleotides are TGCGCCAGCAGGGACAGTAGCACAGATACGCAGTATTTT. It is translated as CASRDSSTDTQYF.

This chain links TRBV13 with TRBJ2-7; TRBD2 matches 10 bases. The CDR3 sequence is 17 residues long. Germline lookup yields CDR1 PRHDT and CDR2 FYEKMQ (reference sequence). The V gene end was trimmed by 5 bases and the J gene end by 2 bases; junction bases not matched to a gene: 12. CDR3 sequence (DNA): TGTGCCAGCAGCCCTAGTCCTCAGCGGGAGGGACCCTACGAGCAGTACTTC. Protein product: CASSPSPQREGPYEQYF.

This sequence joins TRBV2 and TRBJ1-5, with 7 bases fitting TRBD1. The germline V gene has CDR1 SNHLY and CDR2 FYNNEI. The ends lost 4 bases at V and 4 bases at J; junction bases unmatched: 4. The CDR3 spans 14 residues. CDR3 in DNA: TGTGCCAGCAGTGTCTCAGGGGGGAATCAGCCCCAGCATTTT. It encodes CASSVSGGNQPQHF.